The 3 T cell receptor beta chains below all came from one sample that was sequenced in a study of T cell responses to AZD1222 COVID-19 vaccine. Sequencing was performed with immunoSEQ multiplex PCR; in TCRdb, only in-frame clones are kept and a portion is missing. The sample records about 120,000 clones, about 87% being singletons. The sample was peripheral blood, taken on day 0 of AZD1222 vaccination. These receptors all come from an adult in good health.

This chain uses TRBV12-3 or TRBV12-4 with TRBJ1-2; D ambiguous. There are 13 residues in the CDR3. The V gene lost 3 bases and the J gene lost 3 bases, with 8 bases spanning the gap. CDR3 sequence (DNA): TGTGCCAGCAGTTTTGCGACATACTATGGCTACACCTTC. Protein product: CASSFATYYGYTF.

This clone has a single count. The rearrangement links TRBV5-1 to TRBJ1-2; 8 bases agree with TRBD1. The CDR3 is 15 residues long. The germline V gene encodes CDR1 SGHRS and CDR2 YFSETQ. Trimming removed 0 bases from V and 2 bases from J; junction bases left unmatched: 3. Here the CDR3 reads CASSLEDRENYGYTF. As DNA, the CDR3 is TGCGCCAGCAGCTTGGAGGACAGGGAAAACTATGGCTACACCTTC.

The rearrangement joins TRBV5-4 to TRBJ1-2; 8 nucleotides match TRBD1. The CDR3 loop spans 13 amino acids. Looked up from germline, CDR1 is SGHNT and CDR2 is YYREEE (reference sequence). The V gene end was trimmed by 2 bases and the J gene end by 6 bases; junction bases not matched to a gene: 3. The CDR3 sequence is CASSFGQGDGYTF. Written as DNA, the CDR3 is TGTGCCAGCAGCTTCGGACAGGGCGATGGCTACACCTTC.